Listed below are T cell receptor beta chains from one sample, sequenced in a study of blood T cell repertoires in COVID-19. Some clones are missing from TCRdb's copy, which holds only in-frame ones; the method was immunoSEQ multiplex PCR. The data show 88,000 or so clones, with about 84% seen just once and around 4.5% held by the top ten. The sample was peripheral blood. Receptor source: a man between 60 and 75 years old with acute or convalescent COVID-19. CDR3s include the opening cysteine and the closing phenylalanine or tryptophan. Each record gives: J gene, clone size, V gene, D gene, CDR3 DNA, CDR3 protein. The D gene is left open where the match is weak. Clone size is given for some rows only: seen once, a few or many times, or a class if the clone is expanded.

TRBJ2-3,once,TRBV7-9,.,TGTGCCAGCAGCTTACAGGGGATCACAGATACGCAGTATTTT,CASSLQGITDTQYF
TRBJ2-3,.,TRBV18,TRBD1,TGTGCCAGCTCACCACCCATCATAGGGGGCGGTGCAGATACGCAGTATTTT,CASSPPIIGGGADTQYF
TRBJ2-7,.,TRBV7-8,TRBD2,TGTGCCAGCAGCAAAAATGGCGGGAGGGCCGACGAGCAGTACTTC,CASSKNGGRADEQYF
TRBJ2-3,once,TRBV7-2,TRBD2,TGTGCCAGCAGCTTGAGACTAGCGGGAGATACGCAGTATTTT,CASSLRLAGDTQYF
TRBJ2-7,.,TRBV12-3/TRBV12-4,.,TGTGCCAGCAGCCCCGAGGATCTCGAGCAGTACTTC,CASSPEDLEQYF
TRBJ2-3,.,TRBV9,TRBD1,TGTGCCAGCAGCGGCCGGGGACAGGGACCAGATACGCAGTATTTT,CASSGRGQGPDTQYF
TRBJ2-3,.,TRBV5-4,TRBD1,TGTGCCAGCAGCTCCGGACAGGGGACCACAGATACGCAGTATTTT,CASSSGQGTTDTQYF
TRBJ1-2,.,TRBV20-1,.,TGCAGTGCTAGACCGAACTATGGCTACACCTTC,CSARPNYGYTF
TRBJ2-5,.,TRBV7-3,.,TGTGCCAGCAGCTTAAACCCTTTGCGGGCCGGGGAGACCCAGTACTTC,CASSLNPLRAGETQYF
TRBJ1-1,.,TRBV27,.,TGTGCCAGCAGGATGGCAGGGGTGGCCACTGAAGCTTTCTTT,CASRMAGVATEAFF
TRBJ1-3,.,TRBV9,TRBD1,TGTGCCAGCAGCGTAGGCCCGACCCGAGACAGGGACTTTGGAAACACCATATATTTT,CASSVGPTRDRDFGNTIYF
TRBJ1-2,few,TRBV6-4,TRBD1,TGTGCCAGCAGTGACTCCGGGGACAGGGCGGAGGGCTACACCTTC,CASSDSGDRAEGYTF
TRBJ1-5,few,TRBV7-9,TRBD1,TGTGCCAGCAGCACGGACAGGGGTGAAAGGCAGCCCCAGCATTTT,CASSTDRGERQPQHF
TRBJ1-1,.,TRBV18,.,TGTGCCAGCTCACCACAGAGGGAGAACACTGAAGCTTTCTTT,CASSPQRENTEAFF
TRBJ2-6,.,TRBV6-2/TRBV6-3,.,TGTGCCAGCAGTTCCCCGGACAGATCCGCCAACGTCCTGACTTTC,CASSSPDRSANVLTF
TRBJ2-3,.,TRBV28,TRBD1,TGTGCCAGCAGTCATAAGACAGGGAGCACAGATACGCAGTATTTT,CASSHKTGSTDTQYF
TRBJ1-3,few,TRBV12-3/TRBV12-4,.,TGTGCCAGCAGTCCGACCAGGGGAAACACCATATATTTT,CASSPTRGNTIYF
TRBJ1-1,.,TRBV2,.,TGTGCCAGCATGGAACAGATTGAAGCTTTCTTT,CASMEQIEAFF
TRBJ2-2,once,TRBV30,.,TGTGCCTGGAGTCGAAGCTTCGATATCGGGGAGCTGTTTTTT,CAWSRSFDIGELFF
TRBJ1-1,.,TRBV13,.,TGTGCCAGCAGCTTAAGGGGTAAAAAGAACACTGAAGCTTTCTTT,CASSLRGKKNTEAFF
TRBJ2-3,.,TRBV10-3,.,TGTGCCATCAGTGAGTCGAAGGTTGACATCGGACAGCACCACTGGGGGCAGTATTTT,CAISESKVDIGQHHWGQYF
TRBJ1-4,.,TRBV5-1,TRBD1,TGCGCCAGCAGCTCGACAGGGGATAATGAAAAACTGTTTTTT,CASSSTGDNEKLFF
TRBJ2-1,.,TRBV19,.,TGTGCCAGTAGTAGCGGGACGTACAATGAGCAGTTCTTC,CASSSGTYNEQFF
TRBJ1-3,.,TRBV4-2,.,TGTGCCAGCAGCCAAGATATACGGGGAAACACCATATATTTT,CASSQDIRGNTIYF
TRBJ1-5,few,TRBV23-1,TRBD1,TGCGCCAGCAGTCACACCGGGACAGGGTTAACTCAGCCCCAGCATTTT,CASSHTGTGLTQPQHF
TRBJ1-5,few,TRBV5-1,.,TGCGCCAGCAGCCCGCGAGGAGGGGTGGGTCAGCCCCAGCATTTT,CASSPRGGVGQPQHF
TRBJ2-1,.,TRBV4-2,.,TGTGCCAGCAGCCAAGCCGGGACTGGAGGATACAATGAGCAGTTCTTC,CASSQAGTGGYNEQFF
TRBJ2-1,.,TRBV3-1/TRBV3-2,.,TGTGCCAGCAGCCAAGGTGCGGGGCCTTCCTACAATGAGCAGTTCTTC,CASSQGAGPSYNEQFF
TRBJ2-7,once,TRBV7-8,TRBD1,TGTGCCAGCAGCGCCGGGACAGGGGGCGAGCAGTACTTC,CASSAGTGGEQYF
TRBJ1-4,once,TRBV30,.,TGTGCCTGGAGTCGAATGGGGCCCGTTAATGAAAAACTGTTTTTT,CAWSRMGPVNEKLFF
TRBJ2-3,.,TRBV27,.,TGTGCCAGCAGTTCATTGGGGGCTATACACACAGATACGCAGTATTTT,CASSSLGAIHTDTQYF
TRBJ2-2,many,TRBV6-2/TRBV6-3,TRBD1,TGTGCCAGCAGTTACGGGACAGGGCACACCGGGGAGCTGTTTTTT,CASSYGTGHTGELFF
TRBJ2-1,.,TRBV7-3,.,TGTGCCAGCAGCTCACGGGGGCTAGCGGCAAACAATGAGCAGTTCTTC,CASSSRGLAANNEQFF
TRBJ1-5,.,TRBV18,TRBD1,TGTGCCAGCTCAATACAGGGGAATCAGCCCCAGCATTTT,CASSIQGNQPQHF
TRBJ2-1,.,TRBV10-3,TRBD2,TGTGCCATCAGTACCGGGACTAGCGACTACAATGAGCAGTTCTTC,CAISTGTSDYNEQFF
TRBJ1-1,.,TRBV10-3,.,TGTGCCATCAGTGGGCAGACTCCTGAAGCTTTCTTT,CAISGQTPEAFF
TRBJ1-4,.,TRBV28,.,TGTGCCAGCCAAGACAGCGGGAATGAAAAACTGTTTTTT,CASQDSGNEKLFF
TRBJ1-5,.,TRBV27,.,TGTGCCAGCAGTTTATTGGGGGCGATCAATCAGCCCCAGCATTTT,CASSLLGAINQPQHF
TRBJ2-7,.,TRBV7-9,.,TGTGCCAGCAGCTGGAGACCGACAGGCCCCTACGAGCAGTACTTC,CASSWRPTGPYEQYF
TRBJ2-7,.,TRBV10-3,.,TGTGCCATCAGTGGGGGTAGCGTTTCGGGTTCCTACGAGCAGTACTTC,CAISGGSVSGSYEQYF
TRBJ2-2,.,TRBV30,.,TGTGCCTGGAAATTTATCATGGGGGGACCGAACACCGGGGAGCTGTTTTTT,CAWKFIMGGPNTGELFF
TRBJ2-3,.,TRBV12-2,.,TGTGCAACCCGGGGCGGGACTTATTCAGATACGCAGTATTTT,CATRGGTYSDTQYF
TRBJ2-4,.,TRBV7-2,.,TGTGCCAGCAGCTTAGTGACAGTTCTAGCCAAAAACATTCAGTACTTC,CASSLVTVLAKNIQYF
TRBJ2-6,once,TRBV19,TRBD1,TGTGCCAGTAGTGGCCGGGACAGGGTCAACGTCCTGACTTTC,CASSGRDRVNVLTF
TRBJ2-3,.,TRBV28,.,TGTGCCAGCAGTTCCCGGAGTGAGAGACCAGATACGCAGTATTTT,CASSSRSERPDTQYF
TRBJ2-1,.,TRBV7-6,TRBD2,TGTGCCAGCAGCTTAGCCGGATGGACTAGCGGGAACAATGAGCAGTTCTTC,CASSLAGWTSGNNEQFF